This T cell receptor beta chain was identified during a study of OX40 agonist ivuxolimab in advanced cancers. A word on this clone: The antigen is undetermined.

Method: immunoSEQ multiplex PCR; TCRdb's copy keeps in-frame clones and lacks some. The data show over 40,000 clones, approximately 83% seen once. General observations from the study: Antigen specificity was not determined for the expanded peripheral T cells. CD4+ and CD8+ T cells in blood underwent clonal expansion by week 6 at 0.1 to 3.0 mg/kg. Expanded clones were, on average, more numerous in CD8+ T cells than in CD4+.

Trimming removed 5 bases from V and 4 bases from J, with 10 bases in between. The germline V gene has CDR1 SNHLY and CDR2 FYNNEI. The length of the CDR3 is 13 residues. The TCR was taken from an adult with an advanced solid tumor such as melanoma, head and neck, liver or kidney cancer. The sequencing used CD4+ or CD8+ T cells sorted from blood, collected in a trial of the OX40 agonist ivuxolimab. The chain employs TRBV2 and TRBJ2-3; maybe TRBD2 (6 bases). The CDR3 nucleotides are TGTGCCAGCAGTCCGGAGGGCGCAGATACGCAGTATTTT. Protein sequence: CASSPEGADTQYF.